A selection of T cell receptor beta chains follows, all from one sample in a study of T cells in Graves' hyperthyroidism and ophthalmopathy. TCRdb ran MiXCR on the multiplex PCR reads and lists one entry per CDR3 protein. In the table there are roughly 570,000 distinct CDR3 sequences, about a sixth of which are singletons. The specimen was blood. These receptors originate from a woman aged 25 to 45 with Graves' hyperthyroidism. Both conserved end residues are part of each CDR3. D genes are given only for firm matches. Only part of the rows carry a size: once, few, many, or a class if the clone is expanded.

>14|few|NA|TRBJ2-7|TRBV7-8
TGTGCCAGCAGCCTATCGACCCAGACCTACGAGCAGTACTTC
CASSLSTQTYEQYF
>16|many|NA|TRBJ2-3|TRBV7-2
TGTGCCAGCAGCTCCAGGGGGAGCGGGAGTGCGGATACGCAGTATTTT
CASSSRGSGSADTQYF
>13|NA|NA|TRBJ2-7|TRBV15
TGTGCCACCAACAAGGATCTGGACTACGAGCAGTACTTC
CATNKDLDYEQYF
>14|many|TRBD2|TRBJ2-1|TRBV20-1
TGCAGTGCGCAGGGACTAGCGAGCTACAATGAGCAGTTCTTC
CSAQGLASYNEQFF
>13|few|NA|TRBJ2-2|TRBV20-1
TGCAGTGTTGGGACACCCTGGACCGGGGAGCTGTTTTTT
CSVGTPWTGELFF
>13|NA|NA|TRBJ1-1|TRBV5-5
TGTGCCAGCAGCGGGGGACAGAACACTGAAGCTTTCTTT
CASSGGQNTEAFF
>13|many|NA|TRBJ1-2|TRBV6-5
TGTGCCAGCAGTTACTCGGCAGAGTATGGCTACACCTTC
CASSYSAEYGYTF
>13|NA|TRBD2|TRBJ2-7|TRBV7-9
TGTGCCAGCAGGGCGGGAGAGTTAGCCGAGCAGTACTTC
CASRAGELAEQYF
>12|NA|NA|TRBJ1-1|TRBV6-1
TGTGCCAGCACAGGGAAGAACACTGAAGCTTTCTTT
CASTGKNTEAFF
>15|many|NA|TRBJ2-2|TRBV5-1
TGCGCCAGCAGCTTGGCGGCAGCATTTTCCGGGGAGCTGTTTTTT
CASSLAAAFSGELFF